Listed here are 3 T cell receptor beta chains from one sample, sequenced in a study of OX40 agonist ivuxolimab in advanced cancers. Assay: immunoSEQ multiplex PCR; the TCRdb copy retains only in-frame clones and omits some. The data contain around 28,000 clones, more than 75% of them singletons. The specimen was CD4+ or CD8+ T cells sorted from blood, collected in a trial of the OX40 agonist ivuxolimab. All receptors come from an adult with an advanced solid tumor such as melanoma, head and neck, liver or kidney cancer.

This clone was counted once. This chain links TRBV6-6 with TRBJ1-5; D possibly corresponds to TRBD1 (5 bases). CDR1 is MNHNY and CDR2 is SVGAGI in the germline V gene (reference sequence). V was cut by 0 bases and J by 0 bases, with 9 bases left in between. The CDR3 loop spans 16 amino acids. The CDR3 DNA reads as TGTGCCAGCAGTTACTCGCGGGGACTTAGCAATCAGCCCCAGCATTTT. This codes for CASSYSRGLSNQPQHF.

CDR3 sequence reads: CASSYSGTAVYNEQFF. CDR3 bases: TGTGCCAGCAGTTACTCCGGGACAGCCGTTTACAATGAGCAGTTCTTC. The V and J genes are TRBV6-6 and TRBJ2-1, with 7 bases fitting TRBD1. The V segment lost 0 bases and the J segment 4 bases; nucleotides outside the gene matches: 6. Per germline, CDR1 MNHNY and CDR2 SVGAGI (reference sequence). This CDR3 has 16 residues.

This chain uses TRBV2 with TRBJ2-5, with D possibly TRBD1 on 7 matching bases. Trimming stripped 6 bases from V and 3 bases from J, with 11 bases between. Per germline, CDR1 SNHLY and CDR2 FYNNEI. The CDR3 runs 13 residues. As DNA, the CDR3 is TGTGCCAGCAGCCAGGGGGGCGAAGAGACCCAGTACTTC. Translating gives CASSQGGEETQYF.